The next 16 T cell receptor beta chains were all read from a single sample in a study of blood T cell repertoires in COVID-19. Sequencing was performed with immunoSEQ multiplex PCR; in TCRdb, only in-frame clones are kept and a portion is missing. This table has 180,000 or so clones, around 83% appearing once. Sequenced input: PBMCs or T cells enriched from blood (not recorded which). The receptor set was obtained from a woman between 50 and 59 years old in a cohort exposed to, infected with or recovered from COVID-19 (not recorded which).

This clone occurred once. The chain links TRBV19 to TRBJ2-2; 8 bases fit TRBD2. Germline lookup yields CDR1 LNHDA and CDR2 SQIVND (reference sequence). V lost 9 bases, J lost 5 bases, and 8 bases stayed unmatched. This CDR3 is 14 amino acids long. The CDR3 loop is CARKGTSQTGELFF. In DNA, the CDR3 is TGTGCCAGGAAAGGGACTAGTCAAACCGGGGAGCTGTTTTTT. Full variable domain (outside the CDR3, taken from reference TRBV19 and TRBJ2-2): DGGITQSPKYLFRKEGQNVTLSCEQNLNHDAMYWYRQDPGQGLRLIYYSQIVNDFQKGDIAEGYSVSREKKESFPLTVTSAQKNPTAFYLCARKGTSQTGELFFGEGSRLTVL.

The rearrangement joins TRBV7-3 to TRBJ1-6; D uncertain. V lost 4 bases to trimming and J lost 5 bases, with 6 bases between them. Germline V gene sequence: CDR1 SGHTA, CDR2 FQGTGA. CDR3 length equals 13 residues. CDR3 in amino acids: CASSWADNSPLHF. The DNA for the CDR3 is TGTGCCAGCAGCTGGGCTGATAATTCACCCCTCCACTTT.

The rearrangement uses TRBV7-8 and TRBJ2-1, with a possible D match to TRBD1 (5 bases). The CDR3 contains 17 residues. CDR1 and CDR2 from the germline V gene are SGHVS and FQNEAQ. V lost 0 bases and J lost 4, with 16 bases in between. In DNA, the CDR3 is TGTGCCAGCAGCTTAGCGGTGGGGCCCAGAGGTTACAATGAGCAGTTCTTC. Protein: CASSLAVGPRGYNEQFF. The full variable domain, its missing parts supplied by reference TRBV7-8 and TRBJ2-1, is GAGVSQSPRYKVAKRGQDVALRCDPISGHVSLFWYQQALGQGPEFLTYFQNEAQLDKSGLPSDRFFAERPEGSVSTLKIQRTQQEDSAVYLCASSLAVGPRGYNEQFFGPGTRLTVL.

This clone was counted a few times. The V and J genes are TRBV30 and TRBJ2-6; 12 positions agree with TRBD1. Germline CDR1 GTSNPN, CDR2 SVGIG (reference sequence). There are 17 residues in the CDR3. Trimming took 5 bases from V and 0 from J; bases not matched to a gene: 5. CDR3 nucleotide sequence: TGTGCCTGGGGGGGGACAGGGGGCACCTCTGGGGCCAACGTCCTGACTTTC. It encodes CAWGGTGGTSGANVLTF. The entire variable domain, with the rest obtained from reference TRBV30 and TRBJ2-6, is as follows: SQTIHQWPATLVQPVGSPLSLECTVEGTSNPNLYWYRQAAGRGLQLLFYSVGIGQISSEVPQNLSASRPQDRQFILSSKKLLLSDSGFYLCAWGGTGGTSGANVLTFGAGSRLTVL.

The V call is TRBV9, the J call TRBJ1-3, with 9 positions matching TRBD1. The CDR3 contains 17 residues. The V gene end was trimmed by 6 bases and the J gene end by 3 bases; junction bases not matched to a gene: 13. Germline CDR1 and CDR2: SGDLS and YYNGEE. The CDR3: CASTDVITGGGGNTIYF. The DNA for the CDR3 is TGTGCCAGCACCGACGTAATAACAGGGGGCGGTGGAAACACCATATATTTT. Drawing the rest from reference TRBV9 and TRBJ1-3, the complete variable domain is DSGVTQTPKHLITATGQRVTLRCSPRSGDLSVYWYQQSLDQGLQFLIQYYNGEERAKGNILERFSAQQFPDLHSELNLSSLELGDSALYFCASTDVITGGGGNTIYFGEGSWLTVV.

CDR3 nucleotide sequence: TGTGCCAGCAGACTGCGAGGAGCGGGGGGTTCCAATGAGCAGTTCTTC. Translating gives CASRLRGAGGSNEQFF. V is TRBV5-6 and J is TRBJ2-1; 9 bases are a match to TRBD2. This CDR3 region has 16 residues. Germline V gene lookup returns CDR1 SGHDT and CDR2 YYEEEE. V shed 5 bases, J shed 6 bases, and the junction held 12 bases outside the gene matches.

This sequence joins TRBV10-1 and TRBJ1-6; TRBD1 aligns across 9 bases. Germline V gives CDR1 WNHNN, CDR2 SYGVQD (reference sequence). The CDR3 totals 14 residues. Germline trimming cut 6 bases from V and 7 bases from J; bases unmatched to any gene: 4. The CDR3 region is CASSAGQGNSPLHF. DNA for the CDR3: TGCGCCAGCAGCGCCGGACAGGGGAATTCACCCCTCCACTTT.

CDR3 sequence reads: CASSDSRREQFF. CDR3 sequence (DNA): TGTGCCAGCAGTGACTCGAGGCGAGAGCAGTTCTTC. The chain has TRBV6-4 and TRBJ2-1; D uncertain. This CDR3 has 12 amino acids. Germline V gives CDR1 MRHNA, CDR2 SNTAGT. V dropped 0 bases and J dropped 10 bases, with 7 bases sitting between them.

In this sample, this clone turned up once. This chain joins TRBV29-1 and TRBJ1-4, with D unresolved. V lost 7 bases to trimming and J lost 1 base, with 10 bases between them. CDR3 length: 13 amino acids. Germline-derived CDR1 and CDR2 are SQVTM and ANQGSEA. CDR3 in DNA: TGCAGCGCCCGCAAGAGAACTAATGAAAAACTGTTTTTT. It yields the protein CSARKRTNEKLFF.

This chain connects TRBV7-6 to TRBJ2-1, with no clear D. The CDR3 runs to 15 residues. Trimming removed 1 base from V and 0 bases from J, with 7 bases in between. CDR1 SGHVS and CDR2 FNYEAQ come from the germline V gene. The CDR3 nucleotides are TGTGCCAGCAGCTTAGGACCGGGCTCCTACAATGAGCAGTTCTTC. This translates into CASSLGPGSYNEQFF.

This clone showed up many times. The chain carries TRBV27 and TRBJ2-3, with 8 bases aligning to TRBD2. The CDR3 runs to 15 residues. V lost 0 bases, J lost 3 bases, and 2 bases stayed unmatched. The germline gives CDR1 MNHEY, CDR2 SMNVEV (reference sequence). The CDR3 sequence is CASSLSSGMTDTQYF. The CDR3 nucleotides read TGTGCCAGCAGTTTATCTAGCGGGATGACAGATACGCAGTATTTT.

This chain uses TRBV7-9 with TRBJ1-6, with a weak D call TRBD1 (6 bases). V was clipped by 2 bases and J by 0 bases, with 14 bases between them. Germline lookup yields CDR1 SEHNR and CDR2 FQNEAQ (reference sequence). This CDR3 is built from 18 residues. CDR3: CASSLSPTGSSYNSPLHF. CDR3 DNA: TGTGCCAGCAGCTTAAGTCCCACAGGGAGCTCCTATAATTCACCCCTCCACTTT.

The chain links TRBV10-1 to TRBJ1-4; D unclear. Germline V gene lookup returns CDR1 WNHNN and CDR2 SYGVQD (reference sequence). CDR3 length: 10 residues. In nucleotides, the CDR3 is TGCGACACGATCTTGGAAAAACTGTTTTTT. Protein sequence: CDTILEKLFF.

The chain combines TRBV14 with TRBJ2-1; TRBD2 aligns across 7 bases. The CDR3 consists of 16 residues. Germline loops: CDR1 SGHDN, CDR2 FVKESK. V lost 0 bases to trimming and J lost 7 bases; unmatched junction nucleotides: 9. In nucleotides, the CDR3 is TGTGCCAGCAGCCAAGAGTCCGGACTAGGTCGGAATGAGCAGTTCTTC. Translated: CASSQESGLGRNEQFF.

CDR3 loop: CASGLGTGGIEQFF. The CDR3 coding sequence is TGTGCCAGCGGCCTGGGGACCGGGGGGATCGAGCAGTTCTTC. The genes are TRBV3-1 (or the pseudogene TRBV3-2) and TRBJ2-1, with 7 bases aligning to TRBD2. The CDR3 runs to 14 residues. Trimming removed 8 bases from V and 10 bases from J; junction bases left unmatched: 14. Per the germline V gene, CDR1 is LGHDT and CDR2 is YNNKEL (reference sequence).

This clone was observed a few times. The V and J genes are TRBV15 and TRBJ1-5; 8 nucleotides line up with TRBD1. With 2 bases clipped from V and 1 base from J, the junction kept 4 bases outside the gene matches. This CDR3 contains 16 residues. The germline V gene encodes CDR1 LNHNV and CDR2 YYDKDF (reference sequence). DNA for the CDR3: TGTGCCACCAGCAGACAGGGGGCGGCGAGCAATCAGCCCCAGCATTTT. Amino acids: CATSRQGAASNQPQHF.